This T cell receptor beta chain was sequenced in a study of T cells after yellow fever vaccination. The authors made TCR cDNA by 5'RACE template switching, adding a universal primer site and UMIs. One entry per CDR3 protein results from TCRdb running MiXCR on the 5' RACE reads. This table has hundreds of thousands of distinct CDR3 sequences, approximately 13% appearing once. The CDR3 has 13 amino acids. V was pared by 6 bases and J by 4 bases, with 11 bases between. The V and J genes are TRBV12-3 or TRBV12-4 and TRBJ2-3; D is ambiguous. This material consisted of PBMCs, taken on the day of the yellow fever booster vaccination. The receptor was isolated from a man aged 25 to 40 who received the YFV17D yellow fever vaccine. This chain's CDR3 is CASRSLDPDTQYF. CDR3 coding DNA: TGTGCCAGCAGGTCTCTGGACCCAGATACGCAGTATTTT.